These 19 T cell receptor beta chains were sequenced from one sample in a study of blood T cells in healthy people across ages. The authors ran a second PCR of about 6 to 11 cycles using a sample-barcoded 5' primer and a J-beta primer mix. TCRdb re-analysed the 5' RACE reads in MiXCR, keeping a single row per CDR3 protein. The repertoire holds roughly 1,700,000 distinct CDR3 sequences, with 25% to 30% as singletons. The material sequenced was blood. All receptors derive from a woman in her thirties in good health.

A remark on this clonotype: A much larger clone differs by one base, so this may be a read error. This chain links TRBV20-1 with TRBJ2-7, with 12 bases aligning to TRBD2. Germline-derived CDR1 and CDR2 are DFQATT and SNEGSKA (reference sequence). The length of the CDR3 is 13 residues. The CDR3 DNA reads as TGCAGTGTTAGAGAGGAGACTAGCGGGAGTCAGTACTTC. It encodes CSVREETSGSQYF.

This sequence joins TRBV20-1 and TRBJ1-1; D ambiguous. This CDR3 has 12 amino acids. The V and J ends lost 3 bases and 8 bases respectively, with 13 bases between them. Germline CDR1 is DFQATT and CDR2 is SNEGSKA (reference sequence). In DNA, the CDR3 is TGCAGTGCTAGTCTCCCTCCCGCAGAAGCTTTCTTT. Protein product: CSASLPPAEAFF.

In its sample, this clonotype was seen a few times. The gene calls are TRBV18 and TRBJ2-1; 12 bases line up with TRBD1. This CDR3 comprises 17 residues. Per germline, CDR1 KGHSH and CDR2 LQKENI. Trimming removed 1 base from V and 9 bases from J; junction bases left unmatched: 10. CDR3 in amino acids: CASSPRGTGGASGEQFF. The DNA for the CDR3 is TGTGCCAGCTCACCACGCGGGACAGGGGGCGCATCGGGTGAGCAGTTCTTC.

This clonotype was recorded a few times. This chain connects TRBV24-1 to TRBJ2-1; possibly TRBD1 for D (5 bases). V was trimmed by 7 bases and J by 4 bases, leaving 13 bases between them. This CDR3 spans 14 amino acids. Germline CDR1 KGHDR, CDR2 SFDVKD. CDR3 coding DNA: TGTGCCACCAGGGGTATAGACAGTTACAATGAGCAGTTCTTC. It yields the protein CATRGIDSYNEQFF.

This clonotype was seen a few times. The chain combines TRBV4-1 with TRBJ1-4, with D possibly TRBD1 on 6 matching bases. The CDR3 has 14 amino acids. V gave up 1 base and J gave up 8 bases, with 11 bases separating them. Germline-derived CDR1 and CDR2 are MGHRA and YSYEKL. This chain's CDR3 is CASSQVGGGEKLFF. CDR3 sequence (DNA): TGCGCCAGCAGCCAAGTAGGGGGGGGCGAAAAACTGTTTTTT.

A remark on this clonotype: A junction boundary mismatches the germline segment, possibly from a read error. CDR3 nucleotides: TGTACCAGCTCACCAGAAGCGGAGACCCAGTACTTC. The encoded protein is CTSSPEAETQYF. The gene calls are TRBV18 and TRBJ2-5, with no clear D. From germline, CDR1 is KGHSH and CDR2 LQKENI. The CDR3 length is 12 residues. Based on the CDR3 plus reference TRBV18 and TRBJ2-5, the full variable domain is NAGVMQNPRHLVRRRGQEARLRCSPMKGHSHVYWYRQLPEEGLKFMVYLQKENIIDESGMPKERFSAEFPKEGPSILRIQQVVRGDSAAYFCTSSPEAETQYFGPGTRLLVL.

This rearrangement joins TRBV3-1 to TRBJ2-1; the D call may be TRBD1 or TRBD2 (6 bases each). CDR3 length equals 14 residues. Trimming stripped 1 base from V and 11 bases from J, with 15 bases between. Germline values: CDR1 LGHDT, CDR2 YNNKEL (reference sequence). The CDR3, as DNA: TGTGCCAGCAGCCAAGGATTGACGGGGGCGAAGCAGTTCTTC. Amino acids: CASSQGLTGAKQFF.

Points on this clonotype: Sequence at one end of the junction differs from germline and may be a read error. The chain is built from TRBV29-1 and TRBJ1-2, with TRBD1 identical over 8 bases. The CDR3 extends over 14 amino acids. Germline V CDR1 and CDR2: SQVTM, ANQGSEA. The chain's CDR3 is CSAEGTGSNYGYTF. CDR3 coding DNA: TGCAGCGCTGAAGGGACAGGATCTAACTATGGCTACACCTTC.

The chain combines TRBV15 with TRBJ2-1; D is perhaps TRBD1 or TRBD2 (5 bases each). Germline CDR1 LNHNV, CDR2 YYDKDF (reference sequence). The CDR3 contains 13 residues. Trimming cost V 1 base and J 10 bases, with 11 bases left between them. CDR3 amino acids: CATSRAGDGEQFF. In nucleotides, the CDR3 is TGTGCCACCAGCAGAGCCGGGGACGGGGAGCAGTTCTTC.

The rearrangement uses TRBV4-1 and TRBJ2-2; D remains ambiguous. CDR3 size: 14 residues. Germline CDR1 reads MGHRA; CDR2 reads YSYEKL. V lost 1 base and J lost 7, with 10 bases in between. The DNA of the CDR3 is TGCGCCAGCAGCCAAGGGGCATGGAGCGGGGAGCTGTTTTTT. It translates to CASSQGAWSGELFF.

The chain employs TRBV29-1 and TRBJ2-1; D not resolved. Looked up from germline, CDR1 is SQVTM and CDR2 is ANQGSEA. Deletions cut 5 bases from V and 5 bases from J, with 7 bases between. This CDR3 has 11 amino acids. DNA for the CDR3: TGCAGCGTTAGCAGGCACAATGAGCAGTTCTTC. Its protein is CSVSRHNEQFF.

This sequence joins TRBV10-3 and TRBJ2-2; the D gene is possibly TRBD1 (6 bases). The V end was cut by 3 bases, the J end by 6 bases, with 17 bases between. The CDR3 consists of 16 residues. From germline, CDR1 is ENHRY and CDR2 SYGVKD. The CDR3 protein is CAISEGTTGSPGELFF. In DNA, the CDR3 is TGTGCCATCAGTGAAGGTACGACAGGATCCCCCGGGGAGCTGTTTTTT.

Only a few counts were recorded for this clonotype. The rearrangement uses TRBV4-1 and TRBJ2-5; 13 bases agree with TRBD2. V trimming: 2 bases; J trimming: 4 bases; junction bases outside the gene matches: 13. The CDR3 is 19 amino acids. Looked up from germline, CDR1 is MGHRA and CDR2 is YSYEKL. This chain's CDR3 is CASSQILVTSGGLRETQYF. Written as DNA, the CDR3 is TGCGCCAGCAGCCAAATACTCGTGACTAGCGGGGGGTTGCGAGAGACCCAGTACTTC.

The V gene is TRBV12-3 or TRBV12-4, the J gene TRBJ2-1; D may be TRBD2 (6 bases). V was pared by 3 bases and J by 6 bases, with 15 bases between. The CDR3 contains 15 residues. CDR3: CASSFRTNPSNEQFF. The CDR3 region has the DNA TGTGCCAGCAGTTTCCGGACTAATCCGAGCAATGAGCAGTTCTTC.

This clonotype was detected a few times. This chain links TRBV29-1 with TRBJ2-7, with D possibly matching TRBD2 (7 bases). The CDR3 runs 15 residues. Trimming took 6 bases from V and 6 from J, leaving 24 bases between them. Germline CDR1 SQVTM, CDR2 ANQGSEA. This CDR3 is CSVAPGLGGRGEQYF. The CDR3 DNA sequence: TGCAGCGTGGCACCCGGCCTCGGGGGGCGAGGCGAGCAGTACTTC.

About this clonotype itself: Since a much larger clone is just one base distant, this may be a read error. This sequence joins TRBV3-1 and TRBJ2-7; D possibly corresponds to TRBD1 (5 bases). CDR1 and CDR2 (germline): LGHDT, YNNKEL (reference sequence). Deletions cut 2 bases from V and 9 bases from J, with 17 bases between. The CDR3 is 14 residues long. CDR3 region: CASSQKGGADVQYF. The DNA of the CDR3 is TGTGCCAGCAGCCAAAAAGGTGGGGCAGACGTGCAGTACTTC.

The rearrangement links TRBV7-2 to TRBJ1-6; TRBD1 agrees at 8 bases. The trim removed 3 bases at V and 7 bases at J, leaving 5 bases unmatched. Germline CDR1 SGHTA, CDR2 FQGNSA. This CDR3 is built from 15 residues. CDR3 loop: CASSFQGAVNSPLHF. DNA for the CDR3: TGTGCCAGCAGCTTCCAGGGGGCAGTGAATTCACCCCTCCACTTT.

This clonotype was seen only a few times. The chain recombines TRBV6-1 with TRBJ2-1, with 11 bases that match TRBD1. In germline, CDR1 is MNHNS, CDR2 SASEGT. Trimming removed 4 bases from V and 7 bases from J; junction bases left unmatched: 12. This CDR3 is built from 17 residues. CDR3 residues: CASSVAYRDRGSNEQFF. CDR3 bases: TGTGCCAGCAGTGTTGCCTACCGGGACAGGGGGTCGAATGAGCAGTTCTTC.

This clonotype was seen many times. The rearrangement uses TRBV24-1 and TRBJ2-3; the D is unclear. This CDR3 contains 13 residues. Germline V lookup: CDR1 KGHDR, CDR2 SFDVKD. The V end was cut by 3 bases, the J end by 8 bases, with 11 bases between. The CDR3 spells CATSDPPMSTQYF. The CDR3 DNA sequence: TGTGCCACCAGTGATCCGCCCATGAGTACGCAGTATTTT.